This TCR beta chain was captured by sequencing in a study of T cell repertoires in cytomegalovirus infection. Each CDR3 protein gets one entry after TCRdb re-called the reads with MiXCR. The repertoire consists of 50,000 to 65,000 distinct CDR3 sequences, with around 20% occurring once and the leading ten covering roughly 60%. This clonotype was detected only a few times. The antigen is undetermined. The ends lost 2 bases at V and 0 bases at J; junction bases unmatched: 9. The germline CDR1 and CDR2 sequences are SGHTA and FQGNSA. This CDR3 comprises 20 residues. This chain links TRBV7-2 with TRBJ2-2; TRBD2 matches at 13 bases. This TCR derives from a human donor in good health (CMV status not recorded). Some clones in this sample may be carry-over from other donors' samples. This specimen was CD8+ T cells from cultured PBMCs, taken from culture after CMV antigen stimulation. The CDR3 sequence: CASSLRGLAGRQTNTGELFF. CDR3 DNA sequence: TGTGCCAGCAGCTTAAGGGGACTAGCGGGAAGGCAGACGAACACCGGGGAGCTGTTTTTT. Based on the CDR3 plus reference TRBV7-2 and TRBJ2-2, the full variable domain is GAGVSQSPSNKVTEKGKDVELRCDPISGHTALYWYRQSLGQGLEFLIYFQGNSAPDKSGLPSDRFSAERTGGSVSTLTIQRTQQEDSAVYLCASSLRGLAGRQTNTGELFFGEGSRLTVL.